The entry below describes one TCR beta chain. Primers included in the PCR were 60 Vbeta and 13 Jbeta primers. Method: immunoSEQ multiplex PCR; TCRdb's copy keeps in-frame clones and lacks some. The table records about 90,000 clones, more than 60% of them present only once. The CDR3 covers 11 residues. Germline CDR1 reads SNHLY; CDR2 reads FYNNEI. V shed 5 bases and J shed 4 bases, with 5 bases lying between them. This entry belongs to a study of cytomegalovirus exposure and HLA in healthy donors. Nominally healthy donors were sampled, though unrecorded immune exposures were likely. Sequenced: PBMCs. The rearrangement joins TRBV2 to TRBJ1-2; no firm D call. The sequence was obtained from a man aged 30 to 39 in good health and CMV-seronegative. CDR3 in DNA: TGTGCCAGCAGTCCGTTCTATGGCTACACCTTC. It codes for CASSPFYGYTF.